These 9 T cell receptor beta chains originate from one sample sequenced in a study of cytomegalovirus exposure and HLA in healthy donors. The table came from immunoSEQ multiplex PCR; TCRdb's copy has only in-frame clones and leaves some out. The data show under 250,000 clones, with around nine tenths seen just once and about 2% held by the top ten. The sequenced sample consisted of PBMCs. The receptors were sampled from a woman between 18 and 30 years old in good health and CMV-seropositive.

The chain recombines TRBV18 with TRBJ2-6; D gene uncertain. CDR1 and CDR2 (germline): KGHSH, LQKENI. V was shortened by 3 bases and J by 4 bases, with 13 bases between the two germline ends. The CDR3 spans 16 residues. The CDR3 is CASSPLEVSGANVLTF. The CDR3, as DNA: TGTGCCAGCTCACCCCTTGAGGTTTCGGGGGCCAACGTCCTGACTTTC.

V usage is TRBV6-1 and J usage is TRBJ1-5, with D perhaps TRBD1 (6 bases). This CDR3 has 17 residues. The V end lost 2 bases, the J end lost 7 bases, and 21 bases lay between the germline ends. Germline V gives CDR1 MNHNS, CDR2 SASEGT. CDR3 coding DNA: TGTGCCAGCAGTGAAAGATTCCACCGACAGGTTCTGCAGCCCCAGCATTTT. Translation gives CASSERFHRQVLQPQHF.

This clone was observed once. The J gene is TRBJ2-3, the V gene TRBV7-9; D possibly corresponds to TRBD2 (5 bases). There are 15 residues in the CDR3. Germline CDR1 SEHNR, CDR2 FQNEAQ (reference sequence). Trimming took off 5 bases at V and 6 bases at J, with 18 bases between the two ends. The CDR3 reads CASSPQERQADTQYF. DNA for the CDR3: TGTGCCAGCAGCCCCCAAGAGCGGCAGGCGGATACGCAGTATTTT.

The V gene is TRBV7-8, the J gene TRBJ2-7; perhaps TRBD1 as D (5 bases). This CDR3 has 14 amino acids. In germline, CDR1 is SGHVS, CDR2 FQNEAQ. Trimming removed 2 bases at V and 5 bases at J, with 13 bases between. The CDR3 loop is CASSLTVTGNEQYF. CDR3 in DNA: TGTGCCAGCAGCTTAACGGTCACAGGTAACGAGCAGTACTTC.

The chain employs TRBV9 and TRBJ2-1; 8 bases line up with TRBD2. This CDR3 spans 15 amino acids. V shed 3 bases and J 4 bases; nucleotides not matched to a gene: 6. Germline V lookup: CDR1 SGDLS, CDR2 YYNGEE. The CDR3 spells CASSAGTSGYNEQFF. The CDR3 coding sequence is TGTGCCAGCAGCGCGGGGACTAGTGGGTACAATGAGCAGTTCTTC.

This clone was counted once. J is TRBJ2-1 and V is TRBV4-2; D unclear. CDR3 length: 11 residues. Deletions cut 3 bases from V and 8 bases from J, with 5 bases between. CDR1 and CDR2 from the germline V gene are LGHNA and YNFKEQ. Here the CDR3 reads CASSQLDEQFF. DNA for the CDR3: TGTGCCAGCAGCCAGCTAGATGAGCAGTTCTTC.

The genes are TRBV6-1 and TRBJ1-2, with D possibly TRBD1 on 5 matching bases. The V and J ends lost 9 bases and 4 bases respectively, with 15 bases between them. CDR3 size: 13 residues. Looked up from germline, CDR1 is MNHNS and CDR2 is SASEGT. CDR3 sequence reads: CARGSLGGYGYTF. The CDR3 nucleotides read TGTGCCAGGGGGTCTCTCGGGGGCTATGGCTACACCTTC.

This chain joins TRBV28 and TRBJ1-1; no clear D. The CDR3 runs 13 residues. Germline V gives CDR1 MDHEN, CDR2 SYDVKM. V was shortened by 3 bases and J by 2 bases, with 7 bases between the two germline ends. The CDR3 spells CASSFNPNTEAFF. CDR3 nucleotide sequence: TGTGCCAGCAGTTTTAATCCTAACACTGAAGCTTTCTTT.

This sequence joins TRBV2 and TRBJ2-7, with 10 nucleotides matching TRBD1. This CDR3 comprises 15 residues. Germline trimming cut 1 base from V and 4 bases from J; bases unmatched to any gene: 4. CDR1 and CDR2 (germline): SNHLY, FYNNEI. The CDR3 protein is CASSEGGTGVYEQYF. Here the CDR3 DNA reads TGTGCCAGCAGTGAAGGTGGGACAGGGGTGTACGAGCAGTACTTC.